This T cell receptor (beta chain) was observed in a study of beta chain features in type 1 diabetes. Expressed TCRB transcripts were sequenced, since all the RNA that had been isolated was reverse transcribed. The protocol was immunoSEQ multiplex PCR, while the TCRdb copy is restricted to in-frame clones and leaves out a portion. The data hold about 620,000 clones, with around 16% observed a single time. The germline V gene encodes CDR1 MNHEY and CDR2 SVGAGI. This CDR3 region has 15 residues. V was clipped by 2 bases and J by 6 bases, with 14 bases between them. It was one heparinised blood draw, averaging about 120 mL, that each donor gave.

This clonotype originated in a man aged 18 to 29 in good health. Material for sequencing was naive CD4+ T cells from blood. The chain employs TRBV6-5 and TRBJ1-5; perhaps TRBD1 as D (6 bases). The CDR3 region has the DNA TGTGCCAGCAGTTACGGCAGGGGATGGAGTCAGCCCCAGCATTTT. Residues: CASSYGRGWSQPQHF.